This TCR beta chain was identified during a study of cytomegalovirus exposure and HLA in healthy donors. Study overall: An early data release held 75 million to 100 million unique TCRs from HLA-typed donors. Notes on the study in general: Researchers counted 180 or so TCR beta chains as cytomegalovirus-associated.

This clone was seen a few times. Its antigen is as yet unknown. CDR1 and CDR2 (germline): SGHKS, YYEKEE (reference sequence). This CDR3 region has 13 residues. Trimming cost V 3 bases and J 8 bases; bases outside gene matches: 5. It was with 60 Vbeta and 13 Jbeta primers that the PCR ran. Method: immunoSEQ multiplex PCR; TCRdb's copy keeps in-frame clones and lacks some. The sample has roughly 160,000 clones, 65% to 75% seen once. The chain recombines TRBV5-5 with TRBJ2-1; the match to TRBD2 covers 7 bases. This sequence originates from a girl between 5 and 17 years old in good health and CMV-seronegative. The sequencing input was PBMCs. The CDR3 coding sequence is TGTGCCAGCAGCTCCTGGGGGGGAGATGAGCAGTTCTTC. Its protein product is CASSSWGGDEQFF.